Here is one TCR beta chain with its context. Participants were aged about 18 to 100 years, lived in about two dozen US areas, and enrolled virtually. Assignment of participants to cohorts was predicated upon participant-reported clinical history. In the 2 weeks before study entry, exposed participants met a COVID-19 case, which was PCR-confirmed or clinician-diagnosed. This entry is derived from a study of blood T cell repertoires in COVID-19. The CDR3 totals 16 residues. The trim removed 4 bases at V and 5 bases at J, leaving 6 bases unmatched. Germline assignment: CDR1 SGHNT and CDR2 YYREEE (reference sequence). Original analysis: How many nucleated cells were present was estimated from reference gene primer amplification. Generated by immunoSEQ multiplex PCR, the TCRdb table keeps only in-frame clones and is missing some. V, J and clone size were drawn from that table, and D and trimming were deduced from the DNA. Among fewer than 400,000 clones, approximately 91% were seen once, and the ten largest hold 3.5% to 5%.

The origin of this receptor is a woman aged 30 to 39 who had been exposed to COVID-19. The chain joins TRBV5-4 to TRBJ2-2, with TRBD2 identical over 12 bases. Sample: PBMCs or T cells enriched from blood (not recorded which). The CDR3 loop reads CASSHGLAGYTGELFF. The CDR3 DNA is TGTGCCAGCAGCCACGGACTAGCGGGGTATACCGGGGAGCTGTTTTTT.